These 32 T cell receptor beta chains were sequenced from one sample in a study of T cells in Graves' hyperthyroidism and ophthalmopathy. The investigators amplified TCR beta CDR3 regions from RNA transcripts. During a first-round RT-PCR of the TCR CDR3, the HTBI primer set was used. TCRdb reprocessed the multiplex PCR reads with MiXCR, giving one entry per CDR3 protein. The sample includes fewer than 450,000 distinct CDR3 sequences, approximately 18% seen only once; the top ten take 34%. The sequenced sample was blood. Receptors were obtained from a woman aged 30 to 39 with Graves' hyperthyroidism that later progressed to Graves' ophthalmopathy.

The J gene is TRBJ2-7, the V gene TRBV3-1, with TRBD1 identical over 11 bases. The CDR3 is 17 residues long. Germline loops: CDR1 LGHDT, CDR2 YNNKEL (reference sequence). Losses at the gene ends were 4 bases for V and 0 bases for J; bases not matched to a gene: 8. The CDR3 nucleotides are TGTGCCAGCAGCCTCTCATCCGGGACAGGGGGCTCCTACGAGCAGTACTTC. It translates to CASSLSSGTGGSYEQYF.

The chain carries TRBV19 and TRBJ2-6; D may be TRBD1 (6 bases). Germline V gene sequence: CDR1 LNHDA, CDR2 SQIVND (reference sequence). With 6 bases removed from V and 0 bases from J, the gap between germline ends came to 9 bases. The CDR3 has 15 residues. The CDR3 sequence is CASRDSYSGANVLTF. DNA for the CDR3: TGTGCCAGTAGGGACAGCTACTCTGGGGCCAACGTCCTGACTTTC.

Ten or more counts support this clonotype. This chain links TRBV28 with TRBJ2-7, with D perhaps assigned TRBD1 or TRBD2 (6 bases each). The V and J ends lost 4 bases and 0 bases respectively, with 16 bases between them. The germline CDR1 and CDR2 sequences are MDHEN and SYDVKM. The CDR3 spans 16 residues. Written as DNA, the CDR3 is TGTGCCAGCAGTTGGGGGCGGGGTACGATCTCCTACGAGCAGTACTTC. This encodes CASSWGRGTISYEQYF. Full variable domain (missing parts from reference TRBV28 and TRBJ2-7): DVKVTQSSRYLVKRTGEKVFLECVQDMDHENMFWYRQDPGLGLRLIYFSYDVKMKEKGDIPEGYSVSREKKERFSLILESASTNQTSMYLCASSWGRGTISYEQYFGPGTRLTVT.

This clonotype was picked up many times. The chain recombines TRBV27 with TRBJ2-2; unclear D gene. This CDR3 is 15 amino acids long. The germline V and J ends were trimmed by 1 base and 5 bases, with 11 bases remaining between them. Germline CDR1 MNHEY, CDR2 SMNVEV (reference sequence). CDR3 nucleotides: TGTGCCAGCAGTTTATTCCTCAGTGGGACCGGGGAGCTGTTTTTT. It codes for CASSLFLSGTGELFF.

This clonotype was observed a handful of times. A single base separates this from a much larger clone, so it may be a read error. The CDR3 DNA sequence: TGCAGTGCCAATGGGGCAAGCGGATCACCCCTCCACTTT. This codes for CSANGASGSPLHF. The chain links TRBV20-1 to TRBJ1-6; perhaps TRBD1 as D (5 bases). This CDR3 region has 13 residues. Germline lookup yields CDR1 DFQATT and CDR2 SNEGSKA (reference sequence). Between the trimmed V and J ends, which lost 6 bases and 10 bases, there was a span of 16 bases.

The V call is TRBV4-1, the J call TRBJ2-3; D may be TRBD1 or TRBD2 (6 bases each). There are 16 residues in the CDR3. Germline V gene sequence: CDR1 MGHRA, CDR2 YSYEKL. Deletions cut 0 bases from V and 4 bases from J, with 14 bases between. DNA for the CDR3: TGCGCCAGCAGCCAAGATACGGGGGCGTTGTCAGATACGCAGTATTTT. This codes for CASSQDTGALSDTQYF.

This clonotype was detected many times. This CDR3 is CASSLSVQETQYF. The CDR3 DNA reads as TGTGCCAGCAGCTTATCGGTCCAAGAGACCCAGTACTTC. The rearrangement links TRBV7-9 to TRBJ2-5; D gene ambiguous. With 2 bases removed from V and 1 base from J, the gap between germline ends came to 5 bases. Germline assignment: CDR1 SEHNR and CDR2 FQNEAQ (reference sequence). This CDR3 is built from 13 residues.

This clonotype was observed a few times. The chain is built from TRBV4-1 and TRBJ2-7; 12 bases fit TRBD1. The V segment lost 2 bases and the J segment 5 bases; nucleotides outside the gene matches: 13. This CDR3 has 18 amino acids. Germline values: CDR1 MGHRA, CDR2 YSYEKL. CDR3 coding DNA: TGCGCCAGCAGCCAAAGATTGGGACAGGGGGCGATACCTGACGAGCAGTACTTC. Translated, it gives CASSQRLGQGAIPDEQYF.

This clonotype was recorded many times. The chain is built from TRBV12-3 or TRBV12-4 and TRBJ2-1; no firm D call. V was cut by 3 bases and J by 3 bases, with 9 bases left in between. This CDR3 is built from 14 residues. CDR3 DNA: TGTGCCAGCAGTTTGGACCGTAACTACAATGAGCAGTTCTTC. This sequence encodes CASSLDRNYNEQFF.

Points on this clonotype: Relative to the germline gene, one junction end is altered; a read error may explain this. The J gene is TRBJ1-5, the V gene TRBV20-1; D gene unclear. CDR3 size: 14 residues. Germline V lookup: CDR1 DFQATT, CDR2 SNEGSKA (reference sequence). The CDR3 here is CSARGSEGNQPHHF. The CDR3 bases are TGCAGTGCTAGAGGGAGTGAAGGAAATCAGCCCCATCATTTT.

This clonotype was counted a single time. The rearrangement uses TRBV6-5 and TRBJ2-3, with D hard to call. The CDR3 is 13 residues long. Germline V gene lookup returns CDR1 MNHEY and CDR2 SVGAGI. With 4 bases removed from V and 5 bases from J, the gap between germline ends came to 10 bases. The CDR3 region is CASSSPNGDTQYF. CDR3 nucleotides: TGTGCCAGCAGTTCCCCCAACGGAGATACGCAGTATTTT.

This clonotype was seen a handful of times. This chain links TRBV19 with TRBJ2-3, with a weak D call TRBD2 (5 bases). The CDR3 has 15 amino acids. V was clipped by 2 bases and J by 0 bases, with 9 bases between them. Germline V gene sequence: CDR1 LNHDA, CDR2 SQIVND (reference sequence). This CDR3 is CASSILAHSTDTQYF. The CDR3 DNA is TGTGCCAGTAGTATACTAGCACATAGCACAGATACGCAGTATTTT.

The chain uses TRBV6-1 and TRBJ1-1; TRBD1 agrees at 9 bases. The CDR3 totals 15 residues. Germline assignment: CDR1 MNHNS and CDR2 SASEGT. J was trimmed by 7 bases and V by 3 bases; bases with no gene match: 9. CDR3 amino acids: CASSEDRGQLGEAFF. CDR3 DNA sequence: TGTGCCAGCAGTGAGGACAGGGGTCAATTAGGTGAAGCTTTCTTT.

This clonotype was found many times. V gene TRBV7-2 combines with J gene TRBJ1-3; D unresolved. The V end lost 1 base, the J end lost 0 bases, and 10 bases lay between the germline ends. Germline lookup yields CDR1 SGHTA and CDR2 FQGNSA. The CDR3 totals 16 residues. The CDR3 bases are TGTGCCAGCAGCTTAGGACCGAATAACTCTGGAAACACCATATATTTT. Its translation is CASSLGPNNSGNTIYF.

This clonotype was detected ten times or more. The rearrangement joins TRBV11-2 to TRBJ2-2; D gene uncertain. CDR1 and CDR2 (germline): SGHAT, FQNNGV. CDR3 length: 15 amino acids. V was cut by 3 bases and J by 1 base, with 9 bases left in between. The CDR3 bases are TGTGCCAGCAGCTTCTGGCAGGAGAACACCGGGGAGCTGTTTTTT. Encoded protein: CASSFWQENTGELFF.

This clonotype was found many times. V and J are TRBV6-2 or TRBV6-3 and TRBJ2-3; TRBD2 is a possible D gene (6 bases). The CDR3 has 15 amino acids. Trimming took 2 bases from V and 2 from J, leaving 11 bases between them. Germline values: CDR1 MNHEY, CDR2 SVGEGT. DNA of the CDR3: TGTGCCAGCAGTTACCTCCGCGGGGACACAGATACGCAGTATTTT. It yields the protein CASSYLRGDTDTQYF.

The chain employs TRBV27 and TRBJ2-3; 8 bases are shared with TRBD1. This CDR3 region has 16 residues. CDR1 is MNHEY and CDR2 is SMNVEV in the germline V gene (reference sequence). J gave up 2 bases and V 5 bases, and 9 bases lay outside the gene matches. CDR3 in DNA: TGTGCCAGCAGTCCCGGGACAGGATCACCCACAGATACGCAGTATTTT. Its translation: CASSPGTGSPTDTQYF.

The chain combines TRBV11-2 with TRBJ1-1, with D possibly being TRBD1 (5 bases). This CDR3 has 15 amino acids. Trimming cost V 4 bases and J 1 base, with 13 bases left between them. Germline-derived CDR1 and CDR2 are SGHAT and FQNNGV. The CDR3 region has the DNA TGTGCCAGCAGCTGGGGCGCAGTTAGGAACACTGAAGCTTTCTTT. It specifies CASSWGAVRNTEAFF.

This clonotype was seen ten or more times. V is TRBV12-3 or TRBV12-4 and J is TRBJ1-2, with D perhaps TRBD1 (5 bases). V was trimmed by 2 bases and J by 6 bases, leaving 25 bases between them. The CDR3 extends over 18 amino acids. This CDR3 is CASSLTRGRPGLADGYTF. The CDR3 nucleotides read TGTGCCAGCAGTTTAACCCGGGGACGGCCAGGCTTAGCAGATGGCTACACCTTC.

The V and J genes are TRBV10-3 and TRBJ2-7, with D maybe TRBD1 (6 bases). V gave up 3 bases and J gave up 2 bases, with 11 bases separating them. The CDR3 is 14 residues long. Germline V lookup: CDR1 ENHRY, CDR2 SYGVKD. CDR3 amino acids: CAISDFGTTYEQYF. The DNA for the CDR3 is TGTGCCATCAGTGATTTCGGGACAACCTACGAGCAGTACTTC.

This clonotype showed up many times. The genes are TRBV4-1 and TRBJ2-7, with TRBD2 matching over 8 bases. CDR1 is MGHRA, CDR2 YSYEKL, per germline. The V gene end was trimmed by 0 bases and the J gene end by 2 bases; junction bases not matched to a gene: 3. CDR3 length equals 15 residues. This CDR3 is CASSQDPGGAYEQYF. The CDR3 DNA sequence: TGCGCCAGCAGCCAAGATCCCGGGGGGGCCTACGAGCAGTACTTC.

This clonotype was seen ten or more times. This chain joins TRBV28 and TRBJ2-1; D could derive from TRBD1 or TRBD2 (7 bases each). Trimming took 3 bases from V and 6 from J, leaving 12 bases between them. In germline, CDR1 is MDHEN, CDR2 SYDVKM. The CDR3 is made up of 14 amino acids. CDR3: CASSLRGTVNEQFF. The CDR3 DNA follows: TGTGCCAGCAGTTTGCGGGGGACAGTCAATGAGCAGTTCTTC.

Regarding this clonotype: Mismatch with germline at one junction end may stem from a read error. This rearrangement joins TRBV24-1 to TRBJ2-2; 11 bases are shared with TRBD1. CDR1 is KGHDR and CDR2 is SFDVKD in the germline V gene. The CDR3 consists of 15 residues. Here the CDR3 DNA reads TGTGCCACCAGTGATTTGGGACAGGGGGCCGGGGAGCTGCTTTTT. Its protein product is CATSDLGQGAGELLF.

This clonotype was recorded many times. J is TRBJ1-1 and V is TRBV7-9; D gene uncertain. V was clipped by 7 bases and J by 7 bases, with 19 bases between them. The V gene's germline CDR1 is SEHNR and CDR2 FQNEAQ (reference sequence). This CDR3 comprises 14 residues. CDR3 DNA: TGTGCCAGCATCATGCTTCCCCGCAGCCTTGAAGCTTTCTTT. Encoded protein: CASIMLPRSLEAFF. Filled out from reference TRBV7-9 and TRBJ1-1, the complete variable domain reads DTGVSQNPRHKITKRGQNVTFRCDPISEHNRLYWYRQTLGQGPEFLTYFQNEAQLEKSRLLSDRFSAERPKGSFSTLEIQRTEQGDSAMYLCASIMLPRSLEAFFGQGTRLTVV.

This clonotype was counted at least ten times. The chain carries TRBV7-9 and TRBJ2-2; maybe TRBD1 (6 bases). V was trimmed by 8 bases and J by 2 bases, leaving 18 bases between them. CDR1 is SEHNR, CDR2 FQNEAQ, per germline (reference sequence). The CDR3 runs 16 residues. The CDR3 coding sequence is TGTGCCAGCGGCGGTTCCGGGACAATTAACACCGGGGAGCTGTTTTTT. Translated: CASGGSGTINTGELFF. Based on the CDR3 plus reference TRBV7-9 and TRBJ2-2, the full variable domain is DTGVSQNPRHKITKRGQNVTFRCDPISEHNRLYWYRQTLGQGPEFLTYFQNEAQLEKSRLLSDRFSAERPKGSFSTLEIQRTEQGDSAMYLCASGGSGTINTGELFFGEGSRLTVL.

The chain carries TRBV12-3 or TRBV12-4 and TRBJ1-2, with 7 positions matching TRBD1. There are 15 residues in the CDR3. With 4 bases clipped from V and 4 bases from J, the junction kept 9 bases outside the gene matches. In DNA, the CDR3 is TGTGCCAGCAGTTCCGCTATGACAGGGTTCTATGGCTACACCTTC. Protein: CASSSAMTGFYGYTF.

As for this clonotype: At one end, the junction sequence differs from germline, possibly due to a read error. J is TRBJ2-1 and V is TRBV28, with 7 bases lining up with TRBD1. This CDR3 is built from 14 residues. Germline CDR1 and CDR2: MDHEN and SYDVKM. The DNA for the CDR3 is TGTGCCAGCAGTAGGGACAGCCTCTACGATGAGCAGTTCTTC. Its translation is CASSRDSLYDEQFF.

Ten or more counts support this clonotype. The chain is built from TRBV28 and TRBJ1-4; D is ambiguous. The CDR3 contains 12 residues. Germline CDR1 MDHEN, CDR2 SYDVKM. V lost 3 bases and J lost 5, with 4 bases in between. The CDR3 sequence: CASSFPNEKLFF. DNA for the CDR3: TGTGCCAGCAGTTTCCCCAATGAAAAACTGTTTTTT.

Details on this clonotype: A much larger clone lies one base from this, so it may be a read error. V gene TRBV10-2 combines with J gene TRBJ2-6; tentatively, D is TRBD1 or TRBD2 (6 bases each). Germline values: CDR1 WSHSY, CDR2 SAAADI. This CDR3 region has 15 residues. CDR3 protein: CASSDPGAGAIVLTF. The CDR3, as DNA: TGCGCCAGCAGTGATCCGGGGGCTGGGGCCATCGTCCTGACTTTC.

This clonotype was seen a handful of times. The chain links TRBV20-1 to TRBJ1-1; D not certain. CDR1 is DFQATT, CDR2 SNEGSKA, per germline (reference sequence). Trimming removed 4 bases from V and 1 base from J, with 19 bases in between. CDR3 length equals 16 residues. CDR3 protein: CSAIPGKKGPNTEAFF. The CDR3 region has the DNA TGCAGTGCTATTCCGGGTAAGAAGGGCCCGAACACTGAAGCTTTCTTT.

This clonotype was seen at least ten times. The V call is TRBV11-2, the J call TRBJ1-2; maybe TRBD1 (5 bases). The CDR3 spans 13 residues. V was trimmed by 5 bases and J by 8 bases, leaving 15 bases between them. Per germline, CDR1 SGHAT and CDR2 FQNNGV. The CDR3 is CASSPGTARGYTF. In nucleotides, the CDR3 is TGTGCCAGCAGCCCGGGGACCGCCAGAGGCTACACCTTC.

This clonotype was recorded many times. V gene TRBV27 combines with J gene TRBJ1-5, with a possible D match to TRBD1 (5 bases). The CDR3 has 14 residues. The V end lost 5 bases, the J end lost 7 bases, and 15 bases lay between the germline ends. Germline lookup yields CDR1 MNHEY and CDR2 SMNVEV (reference sequence). The CDR3, as DNA: TGTGCCAGCAGTCTAACAGGCCCGGAACAGCCCCAGCATTTT. Translated, it gives CASSLTGPEQPQHF.